The clone carrying this T cell receptor beta chain was found a few times. The sample belongs to a study of blood T cell repertoires in COVID-19. Study information: Spain, Italy and the United States supplied samples that represented acute and convalescent COVID-19. The cDNA or gDNA used as material had been derived from T cells, B-cell-depleted T cells, or PBMCs.

Looked up from germline, CDR1 is MNHEY and CDR2 is SMNVEV (reference sequence). This CDR3 has 13 amino acids. Trimming removed 8 bases from V and 5 bases from J; junction bases left unmatched: 8. Sequencing used immunoSEQ multiplex PCR; TCRdb keeps in-frame clones, though not all of them. Of about 130,000 clones listed, roughly 90% are singletons. Seattle patients were enrolled during active infection and followed longitudinally. Sequenced sample: peripheral blood. The clonotype comes from a man aged 60 to 75 with COVID-19, enrolled during active disease. The rearrangement uses TRBV27 and TRBJ2-7; TRBD1 agrees at 8 bases. Here the CDR3 DNA reads TGTGCCAGCGGCGACAGGGGAGTTGACGAGCAGTACTTC. Translation gives CASGDRGVDEQYF.